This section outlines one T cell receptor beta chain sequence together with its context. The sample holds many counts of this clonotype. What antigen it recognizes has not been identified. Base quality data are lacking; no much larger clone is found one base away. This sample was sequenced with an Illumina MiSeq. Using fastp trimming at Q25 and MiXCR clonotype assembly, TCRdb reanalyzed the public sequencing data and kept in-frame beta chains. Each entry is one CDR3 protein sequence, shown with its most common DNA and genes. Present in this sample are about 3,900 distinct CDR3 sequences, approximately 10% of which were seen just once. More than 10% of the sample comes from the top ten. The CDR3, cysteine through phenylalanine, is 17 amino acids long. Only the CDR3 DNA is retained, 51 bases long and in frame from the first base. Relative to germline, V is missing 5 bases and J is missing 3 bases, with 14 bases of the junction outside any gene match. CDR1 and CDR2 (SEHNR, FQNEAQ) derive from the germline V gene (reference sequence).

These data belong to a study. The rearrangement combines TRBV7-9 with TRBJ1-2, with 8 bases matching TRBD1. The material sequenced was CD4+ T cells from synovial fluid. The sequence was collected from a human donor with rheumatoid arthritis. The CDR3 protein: CASSRRREQGEDYGYTF. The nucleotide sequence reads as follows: TGTGCCAGCAGCCGCCGACGCGAACAGGGGGAGGACTATGGCTACACCTTC.